Sequencing of this T cell receptor beta chain was carried out in a study of T-cell reconstitution after alpha-beta-depleted transplantation in children. Concerning this clonotype: Its antigen is undetermined.

Study observations and caveats: Newly generated T cells supplied most T-cell counts and diversity one year post-transplant. It was surviving recipient T cells and thymic progenitors that gave some patients high TCRbeta diversity at day 60. Roughly two months post-transplant, alpha-beta T cells reportedly originated from several hundred graft clones that had expanded.

Library preparation (for TCRbeta) was performed with unique molecular identifiers. MiXCR, applied by TCRdb to the PCR reads, yields one record per CDR3 protein. The table shows 400,000 to 450,000 distinct CDR3 sequences, with roughly 43% occurring only once. Per the germline V gene, CDR1 is LNHNV and CDR2 is YYDKDF (reference sequence). CDR3 length equals 16 residues. J lost 7 bases, V lost 3 bases, and 9 bases had no gene match. This TCR came from a girl aged 2 to 10 with aplastic anemia, due to receive a stem cell transplant. Source: PBMCs, taken before TCRalphabeta/CD19-depleted stem cell transplant. V usage is TRBV15 and J usage is TRBJ2-1; TRBD2 matches 10 bases. CDR3 loop: CATSSSLAGATNEQFF. CDR3 bases: TGTGCCACCAGCAGTTCCCTAGCGGGAGCCACAAATGAGCAGTTCTTC.